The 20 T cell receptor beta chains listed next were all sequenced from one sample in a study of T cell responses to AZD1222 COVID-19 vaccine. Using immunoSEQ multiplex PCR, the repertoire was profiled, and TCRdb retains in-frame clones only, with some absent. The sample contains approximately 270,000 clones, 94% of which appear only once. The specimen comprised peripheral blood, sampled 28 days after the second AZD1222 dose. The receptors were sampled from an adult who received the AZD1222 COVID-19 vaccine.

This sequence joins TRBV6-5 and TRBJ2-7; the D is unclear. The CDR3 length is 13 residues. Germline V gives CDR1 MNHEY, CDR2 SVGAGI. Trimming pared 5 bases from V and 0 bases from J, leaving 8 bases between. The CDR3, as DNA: TGTGCCAGCAGTAACGGACCCTCCTACGAGCAGTACTTC. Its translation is CASSNGPSYEQYF.

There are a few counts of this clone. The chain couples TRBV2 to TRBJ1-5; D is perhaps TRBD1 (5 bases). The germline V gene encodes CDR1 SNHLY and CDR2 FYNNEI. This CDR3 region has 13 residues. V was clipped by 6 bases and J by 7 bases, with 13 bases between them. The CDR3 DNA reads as TGTGCCAGCAGCTCCCCAGGGAGACAGCCCCAGCATTTT. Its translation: CASSSPGRQPQHF.

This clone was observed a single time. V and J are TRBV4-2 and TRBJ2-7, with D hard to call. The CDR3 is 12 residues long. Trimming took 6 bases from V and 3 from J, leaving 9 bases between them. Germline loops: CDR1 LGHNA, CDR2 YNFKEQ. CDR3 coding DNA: TGTGCCAGCAGTGGACCAGGCTACGAGCAGTACTTC. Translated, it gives CASSGPGYEQYF.

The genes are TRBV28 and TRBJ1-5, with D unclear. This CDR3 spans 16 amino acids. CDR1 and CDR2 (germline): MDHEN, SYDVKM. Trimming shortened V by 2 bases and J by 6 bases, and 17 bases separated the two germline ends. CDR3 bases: TGTGCCAGCAGTTTAAATCCCGGGCTGTTGGGTCAGCCCCAGCATTTT. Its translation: CASSLNPGLLGQPQHF.

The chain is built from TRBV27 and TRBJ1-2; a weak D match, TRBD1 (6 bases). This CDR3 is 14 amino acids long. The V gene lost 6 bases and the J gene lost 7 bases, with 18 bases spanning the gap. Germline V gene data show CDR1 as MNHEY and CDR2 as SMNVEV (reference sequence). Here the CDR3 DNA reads TGTGCCAGCAGCCCACAGGGAAAGGGAGGTGGCTACACCTTC. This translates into CASSPQGKGGGYTF.

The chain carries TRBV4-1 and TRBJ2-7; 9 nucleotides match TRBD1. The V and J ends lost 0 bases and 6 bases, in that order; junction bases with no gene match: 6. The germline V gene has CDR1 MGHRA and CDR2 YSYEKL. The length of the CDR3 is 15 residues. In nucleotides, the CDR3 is TGCGCCAGCAGCCAAGATGGGCGGACAGGGGCCGAGCAGTACTTC. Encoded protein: CASSQDGRTGAEQYF.

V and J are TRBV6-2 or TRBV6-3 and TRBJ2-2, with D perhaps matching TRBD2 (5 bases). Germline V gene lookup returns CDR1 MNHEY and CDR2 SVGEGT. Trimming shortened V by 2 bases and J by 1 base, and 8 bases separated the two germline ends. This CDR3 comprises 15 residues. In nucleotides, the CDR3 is TGTGCCAGCAGTTACCCGGGGAGGAACACCGGGGAGCTGTTTTTT. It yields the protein CASSYPGRNTGELFF.

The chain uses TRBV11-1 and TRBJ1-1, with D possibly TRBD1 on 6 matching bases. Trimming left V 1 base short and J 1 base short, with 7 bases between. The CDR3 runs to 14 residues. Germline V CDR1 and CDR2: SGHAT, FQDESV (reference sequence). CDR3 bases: TGTGCCAGCAGCTTAGGAGGGGGGAACACTGAAGCTTTCTTT. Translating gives CASSLGGGNTEAFF.

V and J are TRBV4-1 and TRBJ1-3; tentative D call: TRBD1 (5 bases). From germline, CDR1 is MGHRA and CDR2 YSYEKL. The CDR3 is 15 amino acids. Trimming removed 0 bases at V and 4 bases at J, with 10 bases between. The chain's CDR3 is CASSQDRGWGNTIYF. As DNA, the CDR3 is TGCGCCAGCAGCCAAGATAGGGGATGGGGAAACACCATATATTTT.

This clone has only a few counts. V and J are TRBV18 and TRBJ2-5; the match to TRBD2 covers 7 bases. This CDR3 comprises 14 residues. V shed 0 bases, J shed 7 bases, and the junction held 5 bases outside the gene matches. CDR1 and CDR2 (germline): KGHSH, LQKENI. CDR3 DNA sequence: TGTGCCAGCTCACCACCGACACAGCGGGGGACCCAGTACTTC. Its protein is CASSPPTQRGTQYF.

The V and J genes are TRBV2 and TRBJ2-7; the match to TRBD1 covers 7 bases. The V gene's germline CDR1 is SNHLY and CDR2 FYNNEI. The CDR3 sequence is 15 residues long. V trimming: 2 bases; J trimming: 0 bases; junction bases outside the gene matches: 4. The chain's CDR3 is CASSELQGSSYEQYF. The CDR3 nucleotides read TGTGCCAGCAGTGAACTACAGGGGAGCTCCTACGAGCAGTACTTC.

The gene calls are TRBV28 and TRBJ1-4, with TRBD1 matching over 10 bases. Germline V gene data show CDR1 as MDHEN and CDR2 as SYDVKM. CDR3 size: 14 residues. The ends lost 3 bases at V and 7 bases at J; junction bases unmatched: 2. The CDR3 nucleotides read TGTGCCAGCAGTTTCGGGACAGGGGTTGAAAAACTGTTTTTT. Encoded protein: CASSFGTGVEKLFF.

CDR3 amino acids: CASRGPSTYEQYF. The CDR3 coding sequence is TGTGCCAGCAGGGGCCCCAGCACCTACGAGCAGTACTTC. This chain links TRBV6-5 with TRBJ2-7; D is uncertain. The CDR3 is made up of 13 amino acids. Germline values: CDR1 MNHEY, CDR2 SVGAGI. V was shortened by 6 bases and J by 2 bases, with 11 bases between the two germline ends.

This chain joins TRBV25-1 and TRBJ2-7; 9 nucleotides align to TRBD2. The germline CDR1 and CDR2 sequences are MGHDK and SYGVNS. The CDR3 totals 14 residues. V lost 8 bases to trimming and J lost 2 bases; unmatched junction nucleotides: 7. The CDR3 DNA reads TGTGCCAGCGCACGGGCTAGCGGGACCTACGAGCAGTACTTC. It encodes CASARASGTYEQYF.

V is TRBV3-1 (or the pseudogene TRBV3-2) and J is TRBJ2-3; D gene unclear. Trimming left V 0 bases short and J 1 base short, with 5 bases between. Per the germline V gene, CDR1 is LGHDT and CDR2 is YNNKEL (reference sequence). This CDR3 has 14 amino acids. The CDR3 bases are TGTGCCAGCAGCCAAGATTTCGGCACAGATACGCAGTATTTT. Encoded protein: CASSQDFGTDTQYF.

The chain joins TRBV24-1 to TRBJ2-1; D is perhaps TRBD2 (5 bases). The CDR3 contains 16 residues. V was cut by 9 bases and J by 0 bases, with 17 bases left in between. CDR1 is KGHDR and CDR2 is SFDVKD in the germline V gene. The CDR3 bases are TGTGCCACCCGAGGGCATGGGGTTAGCTCCTACAATGAGCAGTTCTTC. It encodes CATRGHGVSSYNEQFF.

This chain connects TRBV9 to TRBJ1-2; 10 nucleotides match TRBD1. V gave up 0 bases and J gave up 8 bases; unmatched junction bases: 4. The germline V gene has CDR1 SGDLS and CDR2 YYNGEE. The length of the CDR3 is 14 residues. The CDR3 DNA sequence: TGTGCCAGCAGCGTAGAGGGACAGGGGTACGGCTACACCTTC. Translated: CASSVEGQGYGYTF.

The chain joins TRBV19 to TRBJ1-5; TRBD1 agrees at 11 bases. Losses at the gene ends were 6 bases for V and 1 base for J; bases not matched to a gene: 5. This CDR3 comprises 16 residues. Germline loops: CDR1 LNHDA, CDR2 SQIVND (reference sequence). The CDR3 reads CASRPRDRGSNQPQHF. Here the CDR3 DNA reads TGTGCCAGTAGGCCCCGGGACAGGGGGAGCAATCAGCCCCAGCATTTT.

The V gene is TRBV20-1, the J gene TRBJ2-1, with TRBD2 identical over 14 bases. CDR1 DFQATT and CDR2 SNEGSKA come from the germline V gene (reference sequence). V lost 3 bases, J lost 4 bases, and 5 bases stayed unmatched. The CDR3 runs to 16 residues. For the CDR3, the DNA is TGCAGTGCTAGTGGGACTAGCGGGAGACTATACAATGAGCAGTTCTTC. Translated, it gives CSASGTSGRLYNEQFF.

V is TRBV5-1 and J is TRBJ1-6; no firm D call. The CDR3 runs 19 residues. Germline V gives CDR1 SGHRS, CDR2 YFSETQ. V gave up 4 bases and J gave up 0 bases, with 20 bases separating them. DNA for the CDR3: TGCGCCAGCAGCCTTTGGACCGGGTCCGATAGCTCCTATAATTCACCCCTCCACTTT. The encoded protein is CASSLWTGSDSSYNSPLHF.